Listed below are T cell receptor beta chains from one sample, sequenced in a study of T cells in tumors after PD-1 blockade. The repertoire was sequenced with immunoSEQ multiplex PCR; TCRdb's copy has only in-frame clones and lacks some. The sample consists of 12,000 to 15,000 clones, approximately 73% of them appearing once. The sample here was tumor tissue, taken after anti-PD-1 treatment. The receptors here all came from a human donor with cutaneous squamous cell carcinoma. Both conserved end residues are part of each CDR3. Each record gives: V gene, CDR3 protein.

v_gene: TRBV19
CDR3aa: CASSYGLAGTYNEQFF

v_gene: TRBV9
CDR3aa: CASSEGTSGIDTQYF

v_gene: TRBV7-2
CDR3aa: CASSYDGTGFYEQYF

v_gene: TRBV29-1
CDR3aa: CSVSGTEDTWANSPLHF

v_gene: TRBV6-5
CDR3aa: CASSYSGQAAEQYF

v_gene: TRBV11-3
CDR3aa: CASSLGYRGEAFF

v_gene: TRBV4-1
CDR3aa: CASSQVQRGANMGGNEQFF

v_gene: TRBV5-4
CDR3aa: CASSLASGIINTGELFF

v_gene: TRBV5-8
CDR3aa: CASSFERLDEQFF

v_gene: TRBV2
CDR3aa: CASRGPAREKLFF

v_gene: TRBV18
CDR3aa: CASSPRAQLNEKLFF

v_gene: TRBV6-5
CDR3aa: CASRLTWTEQFF

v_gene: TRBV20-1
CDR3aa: CSAPGVDTQYF